One sample yielded the 31 T cell receptor beta chains listed below, sequenced in a study of blood T cell repertoires in COVID-19. Sequencing was performed with immunoSEQ multiplex PCR; in TCRdb, only in-frame clones are kept and a portion is missing. This sample has about 82,000 clones, with about four fifths found just once. The sequenced sample consisted of peripheral blood. Receptors originate from an elderly man with acute or convalescent COVID-19.

The CDR3 loop is CASSPRLGETQYF. CDR3 nucleotide sequence: TGCGCCAGCAGCCCGAGACTAGGTGAGACCCAGTACTTC. The chain combines TRBV5-1 with TRBJ2-5; possible D gene TRBD2, 6 bases. CDR1 SGHRS and CDR2 YFSETQ come from the germline V gene. The CDR3 runs 13 residues. V was cut by 4 bases and J by 5 bases, with 12 bases left in between.

The J gene is TRBJ2-1, the V gene TRBV18; TRBD2 matches 13 bases. CDR3 length equals 16 residues. With V trimmed by 3 bases and J by 9 bases, 8 bases remained unmatched. Germline CDR1 and CDR2: KGHSH and LQKENI. The CDR3 is CASSPWTSGSLGEQFF. CDR3 nucleotide sequence: TGTGCCAGCTCACCTTGGACTAGCGGGAGTTTGGGTGAGCAGTTCTTC.

The chain is built from TRBV19 and TRBJ1-3; 7 nucleotides match TRBD1. With V trimmed by 0 bases and J by 5 bases, 4 bases remained unmatched. Germline loops: CDR1 LNHDA, CDR2 SQIVND (reference sequence). The CDR3 consists of 15 residues. CDR3 sequence (DNA): TGTGCCAGTAGTATAGAAGGGGGCGGGCGAAACACCATATATTTT. Amino acids: CASSIEGGGRNTIYF.

This clone was detected only once. V gene TRBV28 combines with J gene TRBJ2-7, with 10 bases matching TRBD2. J gave up 3 bases and V 5 bases, and 4 bases lay outside the gene matches. This CDR3 is 14 amino acids long. Germline V gene lookup returns CDR1 MDHEN and CDR2 SYDVKM. The CDR3 loop is CASSPSGSFYEQYF. The CDR3 DNA is TGTGCCAGCAGTCCTAGCGGGAGCTTCTACGAGCAGTACTTC.

This chain uses TRBV4-3 with TRBJ2-6; 7 bases fit TRBD1. J lost 4 bases, V lost 4 bases, and 4 bases had no gene match. This CDR3 spans 15 amino acids. The germline gives CDR1 LGHNA, CDR2 YSLEER. The CDR3 protein is CASSLTGAGANVLTF. The CDR3 DNA sequence: TGCGCCAGCAGCCTTACAGGGGCCGGGGCCAACGTCCTGACTTTC.

The chain combines TRBV18 with TRBJ2-7; 7 nucleotides align to TRBD1. This CDR3 contains 14 residues. Unmatched junction bases numbered 11, after V lost 6 bases and J lost 6 bases. Germline CDR1 is KGHSH and CDR2 is LQKENI. The CDR3 DNA is TGTGCCAGCTCCCCTTTCGTAACAGGGGTCGAGCAGTACTTC. It encodes CASSPFVTGVEQYF.

This chain joins TRBV7-3 and TRBJ2-2; 12 nucleotides line up with TRBD2. V shed 5 bases and J 0 bases; nucleotides not matched to a gene: 4. The CDR3 is 17 residues long. Germline V gene sequence: CDR1 SGHTA, CDR2 FQGTGA. CDR3 region: CASSTRTSGANTGELFF. In DNA form, the CDR3 reads TGTGCCAGCAGCACACGGACTAGCGGGGCGAACACCGGGGAGCTGTTTTTT.

The chain employs TRBV30 and TRBJ1-1, with D uncertain. CDR3 length: 11 amino acids. The V end was cut by 6 bases, the J end by 2 bases, with 7 bases between. Per germline, CDR1 GTSNPN and CDR2 SVGIG (reference sequence). This CDR3 reads CACVSNTEAFF. The CDR3 nucleotides are TGTGCCTGCGTCAGTAACACTGAAGCTTTCTTT.

The chain joins TRBV3-1 (or the pseudogene TRBV3-2) to TRBJ1-2, with TRBD1 matching 9 bases. The CDR3 totals 14 residues. The germline gives CDR1 LGHDT, CDR2 YNNKEL (reference sequence). V lost 1 base and J lost 6; bases outside the gene matches: 3. The CDR3 is CASSQGTGVNGYTF. The CDR3 DNA follows: TGTGCCAGCAGCCAAGGGACAGGGGTAAATGGCTACACCTTC.

The chain has TRBV27 and TRBJ1-2; D is ambiguous. Germline values: CDR1 MNHEY, CDR2 SMNVEV (reference sequence). Between the trimmed V and J ends, which lost 3 bases and 7 bases, there was a span of 12 bases. The CDR3 loop spans 13 amino acids. CDR3 coding DNA: TGTGCCAGCAGTTTGTCGGGGTACGGTGGCTACACCTTC. This encodes CASSLSGYGGYTF.

Here the CDR3 DNA reads TGTGCCAGCAGCTTACGCGGGTGGGAGACCCAGTACTTC. It translates to CASSLRGWETQYF. The rearrangement links TRBV11-3 to TRBJ2-5, with D maybe TRBD2 (5 bases). Trimming took off 2 bases at V and 5 bases at J, with 9 bases between the two ends. Germline V gives CDR1 SGHNT, CDR2 YENEEA. CDR3 length: 13 amino acids.

This clone was counted only a few times. The rearrangement joins TRBV6-5 to TRBJ2-2, with 9 bases fitting TRBD1. Per germline, CDR1 MNHEY and CDR2 SVGAGI. V lost 10 bases to trimming and J lost 7 bases; unmatched junction nucleotides: 13. This CDR3 is 15 amino acids long. The CDR3 is CATWSGTGSYGELFF. CDR3 nucleotides: TGTGCCACCTGGTCCGGGACAGGGAGCTACGGGGAGCTGTTTTTT.

This chain uses TRBV5-1 with TRBJ2-1; 7 bases are a match to TRBD1. Germline V lookup: CDR1 SGHRS, CDR2 YFSETQ. The V gene end was trimmed by 3 bases and the J gene end by 4 bases; junction bases not matched to a gene: 7. CDR3 length: 15 residues. The CDR3 bases are TGCGCCAGCAGCTCCCCGGGACAGTCTTACAATGAGCAGTTCTTC. It encodes CASSSPGQSYNEQFF.

This sequence joins TRBV18 and TRBJ2-7; no definite D call. The V and J ends lost 5 bases and 0 bases respectively, with 8 bases between them. The CDR3 consists of 13 residues. Germline V CDR1 and CDR2: KGHSH, LQKENI. CDR3 region: CASSLESSYEQYF. CDR3 in DNA: TGTGCCAGCTCATTGGAGAGCTCCTACGAGCAGTACTTC.

The rearrangement links TRBV28 to TRBJ1-2, with 9 bases that match TRBD1. V shed 4 bases and J 8 bases; nucleotides not matched to a gene: 2. CDR3 length equals 12 residues. Germline-derived CDR1 and CDR2 are MDHEN and SYDVKM. The CDR3 DNA is TGTGCCAGCAGTTGGGGACAGGGCGGCTACACCTTC. It is translated as CASSWGQGGYTF.

The J gene is TRBJ1-2, the V gene TRBV28; D unresolved. Trimming removed 2 bases from V and 4 bases from J, with 11 bases in between. There are 14 residues in the CDR3. Germline V lookup: CDR1 MDHEN, CDR2 SYDVKM. CDR3 in amino acids: CASSLNRLLYGYTF. The CDR3 nucleotides are TGTGCCAGCAGTTTAAATCGACTGCTCTATGGCTACACCTTC.

The chain employs TRBV19 and TRBJ2-7, with D possibly matching TRBD2 (5 bases). Germline V gene sequence: CDR1 LNHDA, CDR2 SQIVND (reference sequence). The length of the CDR3 is 13 residues. Trimming removed 7 bases from V and 1 base from J, with 11 bases in between. The CDR3 nucleotides read TGTGCCAGTAAACGGAGCGGTTCCTACGAGCAGTACTTC. Translation: CASKRSGSYEQYF.

This clone has more than one count but fewer than ten. The rearrangement joins TRBV15 to TRBJ1-6; 9 nucleotides match TRBD1. There are 15 residues in the CDR3. V shed 0 bases and J 8 bases; nucleotides not matched to a gene: 2. Germline V gene data show CDR1 as LNHNV and CDR2 as YYDKDF (reference sequence). DNA of the CDR3: TGTGCCACCAGCAGAGAGGGACAGGGTTATTCACCCCTCCACTTT. Translated: CATSREGQGYSPLHF.

This chain joins TRBV5-4 and TRBJ1-2, with D possibly matching TRBD1 (6 bases). CDR3 length: 17 residues. CDR1 and CDR2 (germline): SGHNT, YYREEE (reference sequence). Trimming took off 2 bases at V and 2 bases at J, with 19 bases between the two ends. The CDR3 nucleotides are TGTGCCAGCAGCTTCGGGCTCAGGGGCCGCGAGAACTATGGCTACACCTTC. Translation gives CASSFGLRGRENYGYTF.

This clone has a single count. V and J are TRBV9 and TRBJ2-3; 11 positions agree with TRBD2. The CDR3 spans 15 residues. Germline-derived CDR1 and CDR2 are SGDLS and YYNGEE. The ends lost 4 bases at V and 8 bases at J; junction bases unmatched: 9. This CDR3 reads CASSQELAGGATQYF. CDR3 nucleotides: TGTGCCAGCAGCCAAGAGCTAGCGGGAGGTGCTACGCAGTATTTT.

The chain links TRBV27 to TRBJ1-5; D call uncertain. CDR1 and CDR2 from the germline V gene are MNHEY and SMNVEV (reference sequence). The germline V and J ends were trimmed by 4 bases and 2 bases, with 21 bases remaining between them. This CDR3 is 18 amino acids long. CDR3 in DNA: TGTGCCAGCAGTTCTTCCTGGCAGGCCTGGTTCGGCAATCAGCCCCAGCATTTT. Translated: CASSSSWQAWFGNQPQHF.

The chain is built from TRBV10-2 and TRBJ1-6; unclear D gene. V was cut by 8 bases and J by 2 bases, with 7 bases left in between. Germline V lookup: CDR1 WSHSY, CDR2 SAAADI. This CDR3 is 13 amino acids long. CDR3 residues: CASGQAYNSPLHF. The CDR3 nucleotides are TGCGCCAGCGGGCAGGCCTATAATTCACCCCTCCACTTT.

Only one count was recorded for this clone. This chain connects TRBV3-1 (or the pseudogene TRBV3-2) to TRBJ1-4; D unresolved. The CDR3 is 12 amino acids. Germline values: CDR1 LGHDT, CDR2 YNNKEL (reference sequence). The V end lost 3 bases, the J end lost 4 bases, and 3 bases lay between the germline ends. The CDR3 region has the DNA TGTGCCAGCAGCCACATTAATGAAAAACTGTTTTTT. Translating it yields CASSHINEKLFF.

The rearrangement uses TRBV11-2 and TRBJ2-2, with a tentative D call TRBD1 (6 bases). V was clipped by 4 bases and J by 0 bases, with 6 bases between them. The CDR3 is 14 amino acids. CDR1 is SGHAT and CDR2 is FQNNGV in the germline V gene. The CDR3 protein is CASSWTANTGELFF. In nucleotides, the CDR3 is TGTGCCAGCAGCTGGACAGCGAACACCGGGGAGCTGTTTTTT. Combining the CDR3 with reference TRBV11-2 and TRBJ2-2 gives the whole variable domain EAGVAQSPRYKIIEKRQSVAFWCNPISGHATLYWYQQILGQGPKLLIQFQNNGVVDDSQLPKDRFSAERLKGVDSTLKIQPAKLEDSAVYLCASSWTANTGELFFGEGSRLTVL.

The rearrangement links TRBV5-1 to TRBJ2-1; 16 bases align to TRBD2. CDR3 size: 22 residues. Germline V lookup: CDR1 SGHRS, CDR2 YFSETQ. Losses at the gene ends were 3 bases for V and 0 bases for J; bases not matched to a gene: 15. Here the CDR3 reads CASSWGLAGGTVDLSSYNEQFF. For the CDR3, the DNA is TGCGCCAGCAGCTGGGGACTAGCGGGAGGGACCGTGGACCTGAGCTCCTACAATGAGCAGTTCTTC.

This rearrangement joins TRBV5-4 to TRBJ2-5; TRBD2 matches 10 bases. Germline V gene data show CDR1 as SGHNT and CDR2 as YYREEE (reference sequence). The ends lost 4 bases at V and 3 bases at J; junction bases unmatched: 6. The CDR3 is 15 amino acids. The CDR3 protein is CASSRRTSGEETQYF. The CDR3 region has the DNA TGTGCCAGCAGCCGTCGGACTAGCGGAGAAGAGACCCAGTACTTC.

The chain employs TRBV7-2 and TRBJ2-7; the D is unclear. CDR3 length: 11 amino acids. The V end lost 2 bases, the J end lost 6 bases, and 5 bases lay between the germline ends. The germline V gene has CDR1 SGHTA and CDR2 FQGNSA. CDR3 sequence (DNA): TGTGCCAGCAGCTTACAGCGCGAGCAGTACTTC. As protein: CASSLQREQYF.

This chain links TRBV7-8 with TRBJ1-2; no clear D gene. This CDR3 contains 17 residues. Germline V lookup: CDR1 SGHVS, CDR2 FQNEAQ. V lost 4 bases and J lost 0, with 18 bases in between. Here the CDR3 DNA reads TGTGCCAGCAGCTCCTCTCGTTTGCCACTAGCTAACTATGGCTACACCTTC. It translates to CASSSSRLPLANYGYTF.

With respect to this clone: Different DNA sequences within this sample yield the same CDR3. This chain joins TRBV6-5 and TRBJ2-3; D unresolved. The CDR3 has 14 amino acids. CDR1 and CDR2 from the germline V gene are MNHEY and SVGAGI. The V gene lost 2 bases and the J gene lost 0 bases, with 6 bases spanning the gap. The CDR3: CASSYELSTDTQYF. The CDR3 DNA reads TGTGCCAGCAGTTACGAGCTAAGCACAGATACGCAGTATTTT.

The chain combines TRBV28 with TRBJ1-2; no clear D gene. The CDR3 length is 12 residues. V gave up 3 bases and J gave up 4 bases, with 6 bases separating them. Germline V gene sequence: CDR1 MDHEN, CDR2 SYDVKM. As DNA, the CDR3 is TGTGCCAGCAGTTTGGCAGGCTATGGCTACACCTTC. Translating it yields CASSLAGYGYTF.

The chain has TRBV18 and TRBJ2-5, with D perhaps TRBD2 (5 bases). Germline-derived CDR1 and CDR2 are KGHSH and LQKENI. V lost 0 bases and J lost 3, with 8 bases in between. The CDR3 is 14 residues long. CDR3 sequence reads: CASSPPRREETQYF. CDR3 coding DNA: TGTGCCAGCTCACCACCGAGGCGGGAAGAGACCCAGTACTTC. Combining the CDR3 with reference TRBV18 and TRBJ2-5 gives the whole variable domain NAGVMQNPRHLVRRRGQEARLRCSPMKGHSHVYWYRQLPEEGLKFMVYLQKENIIDESGMPKERFSAEFPKEGPSILRIQQVVRGDSAAYFCASSPPRREETQYFGPGTRLLVL.